This T cell receptor beta chain comes out of a study of shared clonotypes between healthy human individuals (TCRdb year 2020). Turning to the overall study: The cohort included a few men and a couple of women between 18 and 49 years of age. The study deeply sequenced blood TCR repertoires of roughly five healthy adults to estimate repertoire size and the extent of clonotype sharing between individuals. Per donor, three plates each were used for CD4 naive and CD4 memory, two for CD8 naive, and one for CD8 memory. Leukapheresis yielded between about 0.94 and 10 billion PBMCs per donor. Different laboratories and diverse techniques were used to prepare libraries and sequence TCR repertoires, to increase sequencing depth and limit assay-specific biases. Summary of the overall study and its limitations: The genetic and exposure-history diversity represented was limited by the small number of donors. About 5% of naive CD4, 3.5% of naive CD8, 2% to 2.5% of memory CD4, and roughly 0.4% of memory CD8 clonotypes were shared across several donors. Estimated clonotype richness was generally larger for naive than for memory subsets. Based on pairwise subsampling, the degree of clonotype sharing among donors was expected to be affected by sequencing depth. Sampling was restricted to blood, and TCR repertoires in tissues likely differ from the TCR repertoires found in blood. Higher generation probabilities were observed for clonotypes shared by all four sorted-subset donors than for non-shared clonotypes. Even with the large sequencing depth, rarefaction of the sorted-subset datasets indicated that sequencing was incomplete.

For this clone: This clone's antigen is unknown. Per-base qualities were not stored, and no clone one base away is much larger.

Donors were healthy HIV-negative adults with no recently reported acute infections or vaccinations. Only Caucasian adults living in Nashville, Tennessee, USA were represented among the donors. CD4+ T cells were enriched by magnetic negative selection, after which naive cells were positively selected on CD45RA and the negative fraction was taken as the memory subset. Blood was collected by leukapheresis, and PBMCs were isolated by Ficoll-Histopaque density gradient centrifugation and then cryopreserved in liquid nitrogen vapor phase. Analytical flow cytometry was used to check the purity and quantity of every magnetically sorted T cell population. Genomic DNA was isolated from every sorted fraction and measured by UV absorbance on a Nanodrop 2000c. Using the deep immunoSEQ assay, multiplex PCR amplified TCR CDR3 regions from genomic DNA. Extracted genomic DNA from each cell subset was distributed evenly across all wells of several immunoSEQ 96-well plates, and each plate was treated as a replicate. For sorted subsets, each replicate PCR was loaded with about 200 ng genomic DNA, equivalent to about 30,000 T cell genomes. Purified libraries were quantified with a Qubit 3.0 fluorometer, sized on a Bioanalyzer 2100, and re-quantified with the KAPA Library Quantification kit. Every immunoSEQ 96-well plate was sequenced on a dedicated single-read 150-cycle Illumina NextSeq 550 flow cell. The authors' pipeline ran thus. The immunoSEQ output contained only junctional sequences without quality scores, so filtering could not match that applied to full-length reads. To assign V/J genes and CDR3, sequences were annotated against IMGT germline references using PyIR, a Python wrapper for IgBLAST v1.9. Any read was removed if the V/J assignment was weak (E-value above 1e-6), the CDR3 was missing, or the read contained stop codons, out-of-frame junctions, or ambiguous translated residues. V3J clonotypes were defined as sequences sharing an identical inferred V gene, J gene, and CDR3 amino acid sequence. To compute the percentage overlap between repertoires, the number of shared unique clonotypes was divided by the size of the smaller repertoire. Repertoire richness was assessed with RTK rarefaction, the Chao1 estimator, and Recon v2.1 estimates of unobserved clonotypes. Generation probabilities were computed with OLGA for all TCRbeta clonotypes obtained by the gDNA method from a handful of donors. The immuneACCESS repertoire file appears here via TCRdb, limited to in-frame rearrangements. These files lack a portion of the clones; in checked studies, under half of the deficit traces to unresolved V genes, and the cause of the others is not known. V, J and clone size are those of that table, while D and trimming were read from the DNA. For this sample there are around 2.5 million clones; over 85% appear just once. The top ten clones comprise about 0.34% of the sample.

The TCR sequence derives from a man younger than 30 in good health. Some clones in this sample may be carry-over from other donors' samples. The sequenced sample consisted of naive CD4+ T cells from PBMCs. The sample's cell subset or site label, in plain terms: CD45RA+ positively selected.

The DNA reads TGTGCCAGCAGCACCGCGAGCGGTGGGTTTAACGAGCAGTACTTC. It codes for CASSTASGGFNEQYF. The chain uses TRBV28 and TRBJ2-7, and perhaps TRBD2 as D gene, on 5 matching bases. From a lookup of the germline V gene, CDR1 and CDR2 are MDHEN and SYDVKM. V gives up 6 bases and J gives up 5 bases, and the segment between their germline ends measures 20 bases. The CDR3 runs 15 amino acids, cysteine and phenylalanine included. Here the CDR3 DNA is all that survives: 45 bases in frame from base 1.